A few counts support the clone carrying this T cell receptor (beta chain). Its antigen is still unknown. Stem cell-like memory, regulatory, central memory and naive CD4+ cells were sorted via CD45RO/CCR7/CD25/CD127/CD95/CD27. Reverse transcribing all isolated RNA meant expressed TCRB transcripts were sequenced. Assay: immunoSEQ multiplex PCR; the TCRdb copy retains only in-frame clones and omits some. The table lists more than 300,000 clones, over 12% of them singletons, with about 0.02% in the top ten. The length of the CDR3 is 13 residues. J lost 8 bases, V lost 0 bases, and 3 bases had no gene match. The germline CDR1 and CDR2 sequences are SGHNT and YYREEE (reference sequence). This record comes from a study of beta chain features in type 1 diabetes. On the study more broadly: Patient and healthy donor groups were alike in age, gender and cell yields.

Study observations and caveats: A moderate, significant TCRB CDR3 shortening appeared in type 1 diabetes across four CD4+ subsets. Naive, central memory and Treg TCRB repertoires appeared more alike in patients than in healthy donors.

Material for sequencing was naive CD4+ T cells from blood. This chain uses TRBV5-4 with TRBJ1-1; 8 bases agree with TRBD1. The sequence came from a woman aged 18 to 35 in good health. CDR3 in DNA: TGTGCCAGCAGCTTGGCGGCAGGGGGCGAAGCTTTCTTT. The encoded protein is CASSLAAGGEAFF. The whole variable domain, remainder taken from reference TRBV5-4 and TRBJ1-1, is ETGVTQSPTHLIKTRGQQVTLRCSSQSGHNTVSWYQQALGQGPQFIFQYYREEENGRGNFPPRFSGLQFPNYSSELNVNALELDDSALYLCASSLAAGGEAFFGQGTRLTVV.